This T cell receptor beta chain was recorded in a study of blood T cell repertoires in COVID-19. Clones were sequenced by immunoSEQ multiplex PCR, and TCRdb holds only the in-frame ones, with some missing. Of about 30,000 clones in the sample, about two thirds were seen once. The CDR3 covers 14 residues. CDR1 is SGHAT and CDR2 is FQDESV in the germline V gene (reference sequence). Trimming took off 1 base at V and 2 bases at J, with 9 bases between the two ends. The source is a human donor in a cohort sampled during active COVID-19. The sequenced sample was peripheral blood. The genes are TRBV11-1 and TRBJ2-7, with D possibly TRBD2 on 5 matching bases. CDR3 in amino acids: CASSLGGYTYEQYF. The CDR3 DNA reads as TGTGCCAGCAGCTTAGGAGGGTACACCTACGAGCAGTACTTC.